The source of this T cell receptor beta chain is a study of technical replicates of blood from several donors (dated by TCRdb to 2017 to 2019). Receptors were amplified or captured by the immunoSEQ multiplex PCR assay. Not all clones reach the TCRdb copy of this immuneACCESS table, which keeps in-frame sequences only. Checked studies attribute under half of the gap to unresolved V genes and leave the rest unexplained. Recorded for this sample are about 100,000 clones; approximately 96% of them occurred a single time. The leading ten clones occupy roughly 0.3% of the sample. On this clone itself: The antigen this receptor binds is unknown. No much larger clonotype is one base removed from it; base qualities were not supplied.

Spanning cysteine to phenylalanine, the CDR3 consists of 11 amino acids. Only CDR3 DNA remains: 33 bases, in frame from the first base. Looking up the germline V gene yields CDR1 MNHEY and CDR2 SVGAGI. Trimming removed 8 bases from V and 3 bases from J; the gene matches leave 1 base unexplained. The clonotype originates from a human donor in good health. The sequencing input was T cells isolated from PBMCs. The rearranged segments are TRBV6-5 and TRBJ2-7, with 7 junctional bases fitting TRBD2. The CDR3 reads CASQRGYEQYF. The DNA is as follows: TGTGCCAGCCAGCGGGGCTACGAGCAGTACTTC.